The T cell receptor (beta chain) described here comes from a study of patients and donors after allogeneic stem cell transplantation. TCRdb independently ran MiXCR on the RT-PCR reads; one entry per CDR3 protein. Seen here are roughly 880,000 distinct CDR3 sequences, roughly 18% observed once, and the top ten hold roughly 6.4%. The V gene lost 5 bases and the J gene lost 3 bases, with 16 bases spanning the gap. Germline V gene lookup returns CDR1 MNHEY and CDR2 SVGEGT. This CDR3 has 15 residues. The sequenced sample was blood, either unsorted or a sorted T cell fraction (not recorded which). This clonotype was sampled from a human donor who was either an allogeneic HSCT recipient or a stem cell or donor lymphocyte infusion donor (not recorded which). It is not recorded whose cells these are; they may come from a transplant donor. The gene calls are TRBV6-2 or TRBV6-3 and TRBJ2-5, with D possibly being TRBD1 (6 bases). CDR3 amino acids: CASSDLTGKEETQYF. The CDR3 DNA sequence: TGTGCCAGCAGTGATCTGACAGGCAAAGAAGAGACCCAGTACTTC.